This T cell receptor beta chain is from a study of T cell clonality in common variable immunodeficiency. Study-wide findings and caveats: Links between repertoire features and CVID complications were heterogeneity-limited. T cell subpopulation sequencing would be needed to explain CVID clonality. Reportedly, TCR beta sequences from common variable immunodeficiency showed fewer deletions and N-nucleotide insertions.

Sequencing input was equivalent genomic DNA from CVID and controls. Measured with immunoSEQ multiplex PCR; TCRdb has only the in-frame clones, and not every one. The sample was found to contain roughly 60,000 clones, and every one recurs. CDR1 is SGHTA and CDR2 is FQGNSA in the germline V gene. CDR3 length: 15 amino acids. This clone was detected a few times. Its antigen is undetermined. The read finishes 3 residues shy of the CDR3 end, and the germline J gene is used to complete it. The sequenced sample was peripheral blood mononuclear cells. The chain carries TRBV7-2 and TRBJ1-2; D not certain. This receptor was identified in a person aged 18-69 years in good health. The CDR3 region is CASSLATRRTDTYTF. The sequenced part of the CDR3 DNA is TGTGCCAGCAGCTTAGCGACGAGACGCACAGATACC.